This TCR beta chain was retrieved from a study of a mutant IDH1 vaccine in newly diagnosed glioma. To note about this clone: Its target is not known.

Data came from immunoSEQ multiplex PCR; TCRdb stores just in-frame clones and leaves some out. The table includes approximately 31,000 clones, about 86% detected once. Time point specified: week 47, end of study. The content of each vaccine dose was 300 ug of mutant IDH1 20-mer peptide, and topical imiquimod accompanied it. The sample was PBMCs, taken from a glioma patient whose treatment included an IDH1 peptide vaccine. This sequence originates from a man aged 25 to 45 with glioma.

The CDR3: CASSEPSTDTQYF. CDR3 DNA sequence: TGCGCCAGCAGTGAGCCGAGCACAGATACGCAGTATTTT. The chain joins TRBV10-1 to TRBJ2-3; D remains unclear. The ends were cut back, 2 bases at V and 0 bases at J, with 3 bases in the middle. Germline CDR1 WNHNN, CDR2 SYGVQD (reference sequence). The CDR3 runs 13 residues.